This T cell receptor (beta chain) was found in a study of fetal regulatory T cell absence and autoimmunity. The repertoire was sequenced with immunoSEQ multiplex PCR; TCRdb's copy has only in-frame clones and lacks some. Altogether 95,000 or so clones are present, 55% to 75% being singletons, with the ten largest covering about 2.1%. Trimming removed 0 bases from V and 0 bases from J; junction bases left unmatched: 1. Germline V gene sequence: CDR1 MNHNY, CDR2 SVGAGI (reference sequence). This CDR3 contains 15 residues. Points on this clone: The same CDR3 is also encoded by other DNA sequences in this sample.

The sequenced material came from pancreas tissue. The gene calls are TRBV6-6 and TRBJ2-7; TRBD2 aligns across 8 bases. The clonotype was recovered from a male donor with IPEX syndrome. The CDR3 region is CASSYSSGSSYEQYF. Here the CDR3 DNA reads TGTGCCAGCAGTTACTCGAGCGGGAGCTCCTACGAGCAGTACTTC.